The 14 T cell receptor beta chains below all came from one sample that was sequenced in a study of read filtering for tumor transcriptome and immune sequencing. This library used about 400 ng RNA and molecular barcoded adaptors spanning alpha/delta and beta/gamma chains. In TCRdb, the reads were re-called with MiXCR into one record per CDR3 protein. This table has 25,000 or so distinct CDR3 sequences, more than 20% appearing once. Sample: a population of CD138-negative cells sorted from bone marrow. These receptors were taken from a donor at least 40 years old with multiple myeloma.

This clonotype is classed as medium-sized. The CDR3 coding sequence is TGCAGTGCTAGAGAAAAGACTGAAGCTTTCTTT. This translates into CSAREKTEAFF. The genes are TRBV20-1 and TRBJ1-1, with no clear D. CDR1 and CDR2 from the germline V gene are DFQATT and SNEGSKA (reference sequence). This CDR3 spans 11 amino acids. V lost 0 bases, J lost 5 bases, and 4 bases lay in between.

This clonotype is medium-sized (0.01 to 0.1%). In DNA, the CDR3 is TGTGCCAGCTCACCTTCTAGAAACAATGAGCAGTTCTTC. Encoded protein: CASSPSRNNEQFF. The rearrangement joins TRBV18 to TRBJ2-1; D is uncertain. In germline, CDR1 is KGHSH, CDR2 LQKENI. This CDR3 is 13 amino acids long. V gave up 3 bases and J gave up 5 bases, with 8 bases separating them.

At least ten counts were recorded for this clonotype. The chain has TRBV7-6 and TRBJ2-7, with TRBD2 identical over 9 bases. J gave up 5 bases and V 5 bases, and 7 bases lay outside the gene matches. This CDR3 has 14 amino acids. The germline CDR1 and CDR2 sequences are SGHVS and FNYEAQ. CDR3 amino acids: CASSPMGTSNEQYF. The DNA for the CDR3 is TGTGCCAGCAGCCCCATGGGGACTAGCAACGAGCAGTACTTC.

This clonotype has ten or more counts. This chain joins TRBV20-1 and TRBJ2-3; 10 bases map to TRBD2. After removal of 5 bases from V and 3 bases from J, the junction contained 5 bases not matched to a gene. Germline assignment: CDR1 DFQATT and CDR2 SNEGSKA (reference sequence). The CDR3 consists of 14 residues. This CDR3 reads CSARLAGGTDTQYF. CDR3 sequence (DNA): TGCAGTGCTCGATTAGCGGGAGGAACAGATACGCAGTATTTT.

As to this clonotype: A read error is likely here: a far larger clone is one base away. The J gene is TRBJ2-5, the V gene TRBV7-2; possibly TRBD1 for D (5 bases). V was pared by 1 base and J by 3 bases, with 12 bases between. Germline V gene lookup returns CDR1 SGHTA and CDR2 FQGNSA. This CDR3 has 15 residues. CDR3: CASSLVPGKEETQYF. The CDR3 region has the DNA TGTGCCAGCAGCTTAGTCCCAGGGAAAGAAGAGACCCAGTACTTC.

This clonotype was found a few times. The gene calls are TRBV7-9 and TRBJ2-7; 8 bases map to TRBD1. The CDR3 covers 14 residues. Germline assignment: CDR1 SEHNR and CDR2 FQNEAQ (reference sequence). J was trimmed by 12 bases and V by 1 base; bases with no gene match: 11. CDR3 residues: CASSLGQGSRGRYF. CDR3 in DNA: TGTGCCAGCAGCTTAGGACAGGGAAGCAGGGGGCGGTACTTC.

Regarding this clonotype: A read error is likely here: a far larger clone is one base away. This chain uses TRBV6-2 or TRBV6-3 with TRBJ1-4, with 7 bases fitting TRBD1. CDR3 size: 19 residues. With 7 bases clipped from V and 3 bases from J, the junction kept 20 bases outside the gene matches. CDR1 MNHEY and CDR2 SVGEGT come from the germline V gene. The CDR3 is CASNLSGQEDLAPNEKLFF. The CDR3 DNA reads as TGTGCCAGCAACCTATCAGGACAGGAGGACTTAGCCCCTAATGAAAAACTGTTTTTT.

This clonotype came up many times. The chain combines TRBV9 with TRBJ2-2; tentative D call: TRBD1 (6 bases). Germline-derived CDR1 and CDR2 are SGDLS and YYNGEE. V shed 3 bases and J shed 2 bases, with 11 bases lying between them. The CDR3 loop spans 15 amino acids. This CDR3 reads CASSAEDRNTGELFF. The CDR3, as DNA: TGTGCCAGCAGCGCAGAGGACAGAAACACCGGGGAGCTGTTTTTT.

This clonotype was seen repeatedly, ten times or more. This chain joins TRBV3-1 and TRBJ2-7; D remains ambiguous. CDR3 length equals 11 residues. In germline, CDR1 is LGHDT, CDR2 YNNKEL (reference sequence). The V gene lost 5 bases and the J gene lost 4 bases, with 6 bases spanning the gap. CDR3 sequence reads: CASSTLYEQYF. CDR3 in DNA: TGTGCCAGCAGCACCCTTTACGAGCAGTACTTC.

In this sample, this clonotype turned up many times. The V gene is TRBV18, the J gene TRBJ1-1; D unresolved. This CDR3 spans 14 amino acids. V was pared by 2 bases and J by 1 base, with 8 bases between. Germline V lookup: CDR1 KGHSH, CDR2 LQKENI. CDR3 sequence reads: CASSPGWENTEAFF. The CDR3 nucleotides are TGTGCCAGCTCACCAGGGTGGGAGAACACTGAAGCTTTCTTT.

This clonotype is judged large. The chain links TRBV28 to TRBJ2-1; D gene unclear. The CDR3 totals 13 residues. Germline V gene lookup returns CDR1 MDHEN and CDR2 SYDVKM. The V gene lost 5 bases and the J gene lost 9 bases, with 14 bases spanning the gap. CDR3 DNA sequence: TGTGCCAGCAGTCTCCTTAACTCGATTGAGCAGTTCTTC. Protein: CASSLLNSIEQFF.

Within the sample, this clonotype is medium-sized (0.01 to 0.1%). This rearrangement joins TRBV5-4 to TRBJ1-4; D gene ambiguous. Looked up from germline, CDR1 is SGHNT and CDR2 is YYREEE (reference sequence). This CDR3 has 14 amino acids. Deletions cut 1 base from V and 6 bases from J, with 10 bases between. The CDR3 nucleotides read TGTGCCAGCAGCTTGCGACAAGATGATGAAAAACTGTTTTTT. It codes for CASSLRQDDEKLFF.

This clonotype was detected many times. V usage is TRBV6-5 and J usage is TRBJ1-1; D call uncertain. Trimming took off 7 bases at V and 8 bases at J, with 14 bases between the two ends. There are 12 residues in the CDR3. Germline CDR1 MNHEY, CDR2 SVGAGI. The CDR3 nucleotides are TGTGCCAGCATGCAGTGGGCGGGAGAAGCTTTCTTT. This sequence encodes CASMQWAGEAFF.

Many counts were recorded for this clonotype. This chain connects TRBV3-1 to TRBJ1-4, with D uncertain. V was clipped by 1 base and J by 5 bases, with 11 bases between them. The germline V gene has CDR1 LGHDT and CDR2 YNNKEL (reference sequence). The CDR3 has 15 amino acids. CDR3 DNA sequence: TGTGCCAGCAGCCAAGGGCGGAGCGGAAATGAAAAACTGTTTTTT. Its protein product is CASSQGRSGNEKLFF.